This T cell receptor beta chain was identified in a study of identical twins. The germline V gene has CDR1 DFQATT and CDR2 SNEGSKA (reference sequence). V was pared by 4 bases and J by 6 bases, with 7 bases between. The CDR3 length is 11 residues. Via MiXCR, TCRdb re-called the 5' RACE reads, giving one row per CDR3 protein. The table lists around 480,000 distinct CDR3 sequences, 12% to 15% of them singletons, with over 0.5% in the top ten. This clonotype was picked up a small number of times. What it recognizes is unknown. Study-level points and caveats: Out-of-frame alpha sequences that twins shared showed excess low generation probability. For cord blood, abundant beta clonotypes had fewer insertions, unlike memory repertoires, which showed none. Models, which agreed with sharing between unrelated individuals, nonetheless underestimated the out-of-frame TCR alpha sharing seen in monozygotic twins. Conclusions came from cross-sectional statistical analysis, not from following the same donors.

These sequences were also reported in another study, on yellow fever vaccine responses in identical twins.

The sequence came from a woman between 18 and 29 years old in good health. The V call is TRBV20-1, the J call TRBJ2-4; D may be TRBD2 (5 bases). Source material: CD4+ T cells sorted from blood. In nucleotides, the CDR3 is TGCAGTGCTAAAGGACTAAACATTCAGTACTTC. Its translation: CSAKGLNIQYF.